This TCR beta chain was documented in a study of T cell responses to AZD1222 COVID-19 vaccine. V lost 3 bases and J 5 bases, leaving 9 bases between the germline ends. Germline CDR1 ENHRY, CDR2 SYGVKD. The CDR3 is 13 amino acids. Profiled with immunoSEQ multiplex PCR; TCRdb holds only in-frame clones, not every one. The sample carries around 80,000 clones, 70% to 90% recorded once. This clone turned up a few times. The specimen was peripheral blood, collected on day 0 of AZD1222 vaccination. The chain is built from TRBV10-3 and TRBJ2-3; D is perhaps TRBD1 (5 bases). This TCR came from an adult in good health. In DNA, the CDR3 is TGTGCCATCAGTGAAGGGGCTGGAGATACGCAGTATTTT. Translation gives CAISEGAGDTQYF.